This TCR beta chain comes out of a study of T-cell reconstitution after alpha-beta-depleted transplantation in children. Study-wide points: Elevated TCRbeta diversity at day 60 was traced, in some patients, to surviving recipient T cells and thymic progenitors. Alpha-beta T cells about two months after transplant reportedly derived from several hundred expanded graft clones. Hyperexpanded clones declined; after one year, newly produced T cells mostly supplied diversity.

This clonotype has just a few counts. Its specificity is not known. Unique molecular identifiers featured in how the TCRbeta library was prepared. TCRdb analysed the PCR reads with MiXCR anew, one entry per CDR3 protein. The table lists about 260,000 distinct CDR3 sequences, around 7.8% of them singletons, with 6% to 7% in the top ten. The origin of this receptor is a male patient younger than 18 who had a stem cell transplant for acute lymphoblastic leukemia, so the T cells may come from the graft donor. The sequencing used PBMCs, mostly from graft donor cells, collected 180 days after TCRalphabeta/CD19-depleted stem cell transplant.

CDR3 in DNA: TGTGCCAGCAGCCTCCGCCTGGGGGAGACCCAGTACTTC. The encoded protein is CASSLRLGETQYF. The rearrangement uses TRBV13 and TRBJ2-5; D uncertain. Trimming stripped 5 bases from V and 5 bases from J, with 12 bases between. CDR3 length equals 13 residues. Germline-derived CDR1 and CDR2 are PRHDT and FYEKMQ (reference sequence).